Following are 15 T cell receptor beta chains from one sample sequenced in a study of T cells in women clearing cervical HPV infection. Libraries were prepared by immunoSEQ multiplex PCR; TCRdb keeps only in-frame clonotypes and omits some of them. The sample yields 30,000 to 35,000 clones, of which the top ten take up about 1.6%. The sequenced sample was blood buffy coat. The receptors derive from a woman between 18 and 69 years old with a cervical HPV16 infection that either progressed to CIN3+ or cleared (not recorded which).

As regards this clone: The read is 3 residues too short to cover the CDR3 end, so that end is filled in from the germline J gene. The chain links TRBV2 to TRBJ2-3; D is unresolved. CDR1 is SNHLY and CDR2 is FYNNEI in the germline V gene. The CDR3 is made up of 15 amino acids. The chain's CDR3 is CASSERSYSNQPQYF. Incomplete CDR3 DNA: TGTGCCAGCAGTGAACGCAGTTATAGCAATCAGCCG.

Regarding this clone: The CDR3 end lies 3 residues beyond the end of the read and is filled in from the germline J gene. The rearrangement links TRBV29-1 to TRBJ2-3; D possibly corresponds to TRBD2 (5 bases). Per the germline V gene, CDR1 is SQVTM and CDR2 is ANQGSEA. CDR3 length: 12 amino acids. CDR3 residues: CSVEALGETQYF. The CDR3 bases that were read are TGCAGCGTTGAGGCCCTCGGGGAGACG.

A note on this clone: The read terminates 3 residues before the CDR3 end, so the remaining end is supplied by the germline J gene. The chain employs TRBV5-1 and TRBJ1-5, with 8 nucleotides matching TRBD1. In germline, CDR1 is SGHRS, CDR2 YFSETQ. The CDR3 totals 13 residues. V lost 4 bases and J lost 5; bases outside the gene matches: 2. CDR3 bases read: TGCGCCAGCAGCGAACAGGGGGATCAGCCC. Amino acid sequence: CASSEQGDQP. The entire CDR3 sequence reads CASSEQGDQPQHF.

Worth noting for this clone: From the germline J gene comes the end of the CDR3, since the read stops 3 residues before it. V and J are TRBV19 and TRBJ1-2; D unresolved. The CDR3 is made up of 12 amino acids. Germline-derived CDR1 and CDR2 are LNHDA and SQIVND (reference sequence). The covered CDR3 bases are TGTGCCAGTAGGGGCCCCCCCGATACC. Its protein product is CASRGPPDT. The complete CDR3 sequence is CASRGPPDTYTF.

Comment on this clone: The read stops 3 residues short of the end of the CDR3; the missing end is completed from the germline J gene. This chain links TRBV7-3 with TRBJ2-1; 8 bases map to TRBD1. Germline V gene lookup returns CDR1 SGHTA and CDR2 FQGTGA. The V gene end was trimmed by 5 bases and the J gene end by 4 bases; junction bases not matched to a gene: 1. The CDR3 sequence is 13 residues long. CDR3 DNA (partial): TGTGCCAGCAGCCGACAGGGGTACAATGAG. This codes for CASSRQGYNE. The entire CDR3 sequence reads CASSRQGYNEQFF.

The sequenced CDR3 bases are TGTGCCAGCAGCAGCATAAACTATGGC. It encodes CASSSINYG. The entire CDR3 protein reads CASSSINYGYTF. The chain carries TRBV14 and TRBJ1-2; D is unclear. The CDR3 is cut off 3 residues early in the read; its end comes from the germline J gene. V gave up 5 bases and J gave up 2 bases, with 6 bases separating them. Germline loops: CDR1 SGHDN, CDR2 FVKESK. The CDR3 is made up of 12 amino acids.

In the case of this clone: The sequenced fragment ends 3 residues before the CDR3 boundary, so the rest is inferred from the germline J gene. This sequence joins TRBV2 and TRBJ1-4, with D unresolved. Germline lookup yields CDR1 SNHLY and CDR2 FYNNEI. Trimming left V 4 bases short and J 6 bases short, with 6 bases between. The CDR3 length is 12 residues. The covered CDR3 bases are TGTGCCAGCAGTGTCGTTGATGAAAAA. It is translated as CASSVVDEK. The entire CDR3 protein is CASSVVDEKLFF.

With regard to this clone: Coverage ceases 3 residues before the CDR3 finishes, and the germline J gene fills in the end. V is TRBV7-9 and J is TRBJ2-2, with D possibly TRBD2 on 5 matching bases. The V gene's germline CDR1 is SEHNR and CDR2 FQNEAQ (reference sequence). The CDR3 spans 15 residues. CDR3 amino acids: CASSRRTATNEKLFF. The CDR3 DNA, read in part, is TGTGCCAGCAGCCGGAGGACTGCAACTAATGAAAAG.

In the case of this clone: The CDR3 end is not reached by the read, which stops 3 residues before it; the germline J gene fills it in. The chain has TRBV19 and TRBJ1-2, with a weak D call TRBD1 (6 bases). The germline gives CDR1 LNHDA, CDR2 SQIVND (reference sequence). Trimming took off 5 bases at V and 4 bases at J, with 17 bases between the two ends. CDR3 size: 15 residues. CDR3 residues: CASSYLGTTGYGYTF. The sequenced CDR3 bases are TGTGCCAGTAGTTATTTGGGGACGACAGGCTATGGC.

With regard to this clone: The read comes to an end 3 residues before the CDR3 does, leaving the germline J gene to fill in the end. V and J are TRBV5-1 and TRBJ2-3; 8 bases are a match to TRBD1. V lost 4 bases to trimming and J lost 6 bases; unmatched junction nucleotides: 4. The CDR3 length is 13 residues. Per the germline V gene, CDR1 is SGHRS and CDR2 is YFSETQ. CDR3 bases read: TGCGCCAGCAGCGGACAGGGTGCGGATACG. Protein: CASSGQGADT. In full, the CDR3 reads CASSGQGADTQYF.

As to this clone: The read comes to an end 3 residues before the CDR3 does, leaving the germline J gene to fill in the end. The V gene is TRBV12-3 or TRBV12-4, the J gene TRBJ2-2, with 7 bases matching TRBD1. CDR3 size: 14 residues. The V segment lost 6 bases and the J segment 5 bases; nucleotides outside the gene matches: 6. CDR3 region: CASSGRGQTGELFF. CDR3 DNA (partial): TGTGCCAGCAGCGGACGGGGACAGACCGGGGAG.

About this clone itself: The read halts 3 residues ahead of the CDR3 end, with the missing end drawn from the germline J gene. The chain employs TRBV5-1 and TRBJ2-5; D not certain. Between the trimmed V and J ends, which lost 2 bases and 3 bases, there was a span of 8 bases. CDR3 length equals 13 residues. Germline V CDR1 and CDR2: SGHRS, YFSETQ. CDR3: CASSLWQKETQYF. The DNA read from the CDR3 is TGCGCCAGCAGCTTATGGCAGAAAGAGACC.

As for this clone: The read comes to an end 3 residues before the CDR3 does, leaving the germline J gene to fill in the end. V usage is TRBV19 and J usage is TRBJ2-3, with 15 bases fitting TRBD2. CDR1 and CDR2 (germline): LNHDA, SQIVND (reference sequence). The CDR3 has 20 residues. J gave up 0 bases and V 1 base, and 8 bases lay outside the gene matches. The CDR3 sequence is CASSIGRGTSGGFSTDTQYF. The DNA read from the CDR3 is TGTGCCAGTAGTATAGGGAGGGGGACTAGCGGGGGGTTTAGCACAGATACG.

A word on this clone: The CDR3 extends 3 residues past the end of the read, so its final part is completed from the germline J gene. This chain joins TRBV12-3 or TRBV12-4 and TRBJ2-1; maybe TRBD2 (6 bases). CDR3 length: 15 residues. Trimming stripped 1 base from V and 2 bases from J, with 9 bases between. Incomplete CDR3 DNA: TGTGCCAGCAGTTTAGGACTAGGTCCCTACAATGAG. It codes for CASSLGLGPYNE. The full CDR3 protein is CASSLGLGPYNEQFF.

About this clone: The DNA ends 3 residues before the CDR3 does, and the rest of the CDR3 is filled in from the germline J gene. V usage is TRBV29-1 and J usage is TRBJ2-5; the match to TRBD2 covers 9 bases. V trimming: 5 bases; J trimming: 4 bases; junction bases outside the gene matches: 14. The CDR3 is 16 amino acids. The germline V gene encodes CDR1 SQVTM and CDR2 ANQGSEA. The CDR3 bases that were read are TGCAGCGTTCTGCTAATAGCGGGAGAACCCCCAGAGACC. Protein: CSVLLIAGEPPET. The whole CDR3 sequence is CSVLLIAGEPPETQYF.